The 16 T cell receptor beta chains below all came from one sample that was sequenced in a study of blood T cell repertoires in COVID-19. Clones were sequenced by immunoSEQ multiplex PCR, and TCRdb holds only the in-frame ones, with some missing. The data show 200,000 to 250,000 clones, with around 88% seen just once and about 1.5% held by the top ten. Sequences were obtained from peripheral blood. These receptors came from a man between 18 and 35 years old with active or convalescent COVID-19.

The J gene is TRBJ1-6, the V gene TRBV2; D possibly corresponds to TRBD1 (5 bases). V was trimmed by 8 bases and J by 7 bases, leaving 12 bases between them. Germline assignment: CDR1 SNHLY and CDR2 FYNNEI. The length of the CDR3 is 13 residues. CDR3 sequence: CASEDTINSPLHF. CDR3 DNA: TGTGCCAGCGAGGACACAATCAATTCACCCCTCCACTTT.

V is TRBV2 and J is TRBJ2-7; 9 bases are a match to TRBD2. The germline CDR1 and CDR2 sequences are SNHLY and FYNNEI. The CDR3 totals 15 residues. Trimming took 6 bases from V and 4 from J; bases not matched to a gene: 10. This chain's CDR3 is CASRLGLAGAYEQYF. CDR3 bases: TGTGCCAGCAGATTGGGACTAGCTGGGGCTTACGAGCAGTACTTC. Using reference TRBV2 and TRBJ2-7 for the parts outside the CDR3, the full variable domain is EPEVTQTPSHQVTQMGQEVILRCVPISNHLYFYWYRQILGQKVEFLVSFYNNEISEKSEIFDDQFSVERPDGSNFTLKIRSTKLEDSAMYFCASRLGLAGAYEQYFGPGTRLTVT.

The chain joins TRBV27 to TRBJ2-6; a weak D match, TRBD2 (6 bases). Germline lookup yields CDR1 MNHEY and CDR2 SMNVEV (reference sequence). The ends were cut back, 1 base at V and 0 bases at J, with 13 bases in the middle. This CDR3 has 18 amino acids. In nucleotides, the CDR3 is TGTGCCAGCAGTTTATGGTTCCGGGACTCCTCTGGGGCCAACGTCCTGACTTTC. The encoded protein is CASSLWFRDSSGANVLTF.

The chain combines TRBV18 with TRBJ1-2; D unresolved. CDR1 and CDR2 (germline): KGHSH, LQKENI. There are 14 residues in the CDR3. Trimming cost V 6 bases and J 0 bases, with 11 bases left between them. The CDR3 DNA sequence: TGTGCCAGCTCCCCTTCAGACACTAACTATGGCTACACCTTC. This sequence encodes CASSPSDTNYGYTF.

V is TRBV3-1 (or the pseudogene TRBV3-2) and J is TRBJ1-5, with 7 nucleotides matching TRBD1. CDR1 is LGHDT, CDR2 YNNKEL, per germline (reference sequence). This CDR3 has 16 residues. The trim removed 4 bases at V and 4 bases at J, leaving 10 bases unmatched. The CDR3 loop reads CASSPGVGTANQPQHF. As DNA, the CDR3 is TGTGCCAGCAGCCCAGGGGTCGGGACAGCTAATCAGCCCCAGCATTTT.

The CDR3 loop is CASSLGTAYEQYF. The CDR3, as DNA: TGTGCCAGCAGTTTAGGGACTGCCTACGAGCAGTACTTC. The chain employs TRBV27 and TRBJ2-7; D is perhaps TRBD2 (6 bases). Deletions cut 2 bases from V and 2 bases from J, with 7 bases between. Germline lookup yields CDR1 MNHEY and CDR2 SMNVEV (reference sequence). This CDR3 region has 13 residues.

Concerning this clone itself: An end of the junction differs from the germline gene, which may be a read error. The gene calls are TRBV6-1 and TRBJ1-5; no clear D. CDR1 is MNHNS and CDR2 is SASEGT in the germline V gene. The CDR3 runs to 13 residues. The chain's CDR3 is CASSEGEGQPQHF. The CDR3 DNA sequence: TGTGCCAGCAGCGAAGGAGAGGGTCAGCCCCAGCATTTT.

The chain is built from TRBV23-1 and TRBJ1-2; 7 bases match TRBD1. TRBV23-1 is annotated as an ORF whose role is uncertain. The CDR3 runs 14 residues. The ends lost 8 bases at V and 5 bases at J; junction bases unmatched: 11. The CDR3 DNA sequence: TGCGCCAGCGGGGGCGGGTCCAGGGGGTATGGCTACACCTTC. Translating it yields CASGGGSRGYGYTF.

This clone was observed once. The rearrangement links TRBV28 to TRBJ1-2, with D perhaps matching TRBD1 (6 bases). CDR3 length equals 15 residues. V dropped 6 bases and J dropped 3 bases, with 17 bases sitting between them. Germline CDR1 MDHEN, CDR2 SYDVKM. This CDR3 is CASRAQGRGDYGYTF. Here the CDR3 DNA reads TGTGCCAGCAGGGCACAGGGCCGGGGCGACTATGGCTACACCTTC.

This chain connects TRBV6-5 to TRBJ2-4, with 9 bases identical to TRBD1. The V and J ends lost 6 bases and 4 bases, in that order; junction bases with no gene match: 4. This CDR3 is built from 14 residues. CDR1 and CDR2 from the germline V gene are MNHEY and SVGAGI. The CDR3, as DNA: TGTGCCAGCAGACGCGGACAGGGGAAAAACATTCAGTACTTC. It translates to CASRRGQGKNIQYF.

This sequence joins TRBV5-4 and TRBJ2-2, with 7 positions matching TRBD1. The CDR3 has 15 amino acids. Unmatched junction bases numbered 4, after V lost 1 base and J lost 4 bases. Germline V gene sequence: CDR1 SGHNT, CDR2 YYREEE (reference sequence). The CDR3 is CASSLKGAATGELFF. CDR3 sequence (DNA): TGTGCCAGCAGCTTGAAGGGGGCTGCCACCGGGGAGCTGTTTTTT.

The chain uses TRBV5-1 and TRBJ2-1, with 7 nucleotides matching TRBD2. Per the germline V gene, CDR1 is SGHRS and CDR2 is YFSETQ. This CDR3 has 17 residues. V shed 3 bases and J 8 bases; nucleotides not matched to a gene: 17. CDR3: CASSYALAAGATYEQFF. CDR3 bases: TGCGCCAGCAGCTACGCGCTTGCGGCGGGAGCGACGTATGAGCAGTTCTTC.

The chain uses TRBV15 and TRBJ2-3, with TRBD1 matching 7 bases. Trimming removed 0 bases from V and 8 bases from J; junction bases left unmatched: 8. The CDR3 totals 15 residues. Germline-derived CDR1 and CDR2 are LNHNV and YYDKDF (reference sequence). The CDR3, as DNA: TGTGCCACCAGCAGAGAGACAGGGAGCTTGCTTACGCAGTATTTT. The encoded protein is CATSRETGSLLTQYF. Full variable domain (missing parts from reference TRBV15 and TRBJ2-3): DAMVIQNPRYQVTQFGKPVTLSCSQTLNHNVMYWYQQKSSQAPKLLFHYYDKDFNNEADTPDNFQSRRPNTSFCFLDIRSPGLGDTAMYLCATSRETGSLLTQYFGPGTRLTVL.

The chain's CDR3 is CASSERLASTGELFF. In nucleotides, the CDR3 is TGTGCCAGCAGTGAACGGCTAGCGAGTACCGGGGAGCTGTTTTTT. V usage is TRBV6-1 and J usage is TRBJ2-2, with TRBD2 as a possible D gene (6 bases). From germline, CDR1 is MNHNS and CDR2 SASEGT. This CDR3 contains 15 residues. The germline V and J ends were trimmed by 2 bases and 5 bases, with 12 bases remaining between them.

The chain joins TRBV10-1 to TRBJ2-3, with 8 bases fitting TRBD2. CDR1 is WNHNN and CDR2 is SYGVQD in the germline V gene (reference sequence). After removal of 0 bases from V and 6 bases from J, the junction contained 11 bases not matched to a gene. CDR3 length: 17 amino acids. CDR3: CASSESSGLAGSDTQYF. CDR3 nucleotide sequence: TGCGCCAGCAGTGAGTCATCCGGGCTAGCGGGTTCGGATACGCAGTATTTT.

The CDR3 nucleotides read TGCGCCAGCAGCCAAGGGGAGGGGAGACTAGCGGGAGACCCGTTGGAGACCCAGTACTTC. Encoded protein: CASSQGEGRLAGDPLETQYF. V usage is TRBV4-1 and J usage is TRBJ2-5, with TRBD2 matching over 12 bases. CDR1 is MGHRA and CDR2 is YSYEKL in the germline V gene. Losses at the gene ends were 1 base for V and 5 bases for J; bases not matched to a gene: 17. The CDR3 has 20 residues.